The clone carrying this T cell receptor (beta chain) was counted a single time. Its target is not known. This record comes from a study of cytomegalovirus exposure and HLA in healthy donors. General study results and limits: Cytomegalovirus-associated status was assigned to about 180 TCR beta chains.

13 Jbeta primers and 60 Vbeta primers were used for the PCR. Some clones are missing from TCRdb's copy, which holds only in-frame ones; the method was immunoSEQ multiplex PCR. The sample has 150,000 to 200,000 clones, about 81% seen once; the top ten hold under 2%. The material sequenced was PBMCs. This receptor was identified in a woman younger than 30 in good health and CMV-seronegative.

The CDR3 DNA reads as TGCGCCAGCAGCCAGGCCAGCTTTCTAAGGTCAGGGGGGCTCACTGAAGCTTTCTTT. Translated, it gives CASSQASFLRSGGLTEAFF. V and J are TRBV4-1 and TRBJ1-1; 7 bases align to TRBD1. The CDR3 runs to 19 residues. The V gene end was trimmed by 3 bases and the J gene end by 4 bases; junction bases not matched to a gene: 20. Germline assignment: CDR1 MGHRA and CDR2 YSYEKL.